This is a list of T cell receptor beta chains from one sample in a study of blood T cell repertoires in COVID-19. TCRdb's table, derived via immunoSEQ multiplex PCR, lists solely in-frame clones and lacks some. The sample yields about 74,000 clones, 75% to 85% seen once. The specimen was peripheral blood. Every receptor here comes from a man aged 50 to 59 with acute or convalescent COVID-19. Each CDR3 is given with its conserved first and last residue. D genes are given only for firm matches. Rows may omit the clone size; those that give it use once, few, many or a size class.

V	D	J	size	DNA	CDR3
TRBV10-3	TRBD2	TRBJ2-3	-	TGTGCCATCAGTCGACTAGCGGACACAGATACGCAGTATTTT	CAISRLADTDTQYF
TRBV19	TRBD2	TRBJ2-1	once	TGTGCCAGTAGTAGGACTAGCGGGAGCTCCTACAATGAGCAGTTCTTC	CASSRTSGSSYNEQFF
TRBV7-3	TRBD1	TRBJ2-1	-	TGTGCCAGCAGCGTGACAGGGCCTCATTACAATGAGCAGTTCTTC	CASSVTGPHYNEQFF
TRBV7-8	-	TRBJ2-1	-	TGTGCCAGCAGCTTAGCGCTCAACTACGGGCAGTTCTTC	CASSLALNYGQFF
TRBV20-1	-	TRBJ1-1	once	TGCAGTGCTAGTCGAATAGGATTTCGGGGGGATATGAACACTGAAGCTTTCTTT	CSASRIGFRGDMNTEAFF
TRBV19	-	TRBJ2-5	-	TGTGCCAGTAGGACCAGGGGTGGGGAAGAGACCCAGTACTTC	CASRTRGGEETQYF
TRBV3-1/TRBV3-2	TRBD2	TRBJ2-3	-	TGTGCCAGCAGCCAGGGACTAGCGGGAACTAGCACAGATACGCAGTATTTT	CASSQGLAGTSTDTQYF
TRBV11-2	TRBD2	TRBJ2-5	many	TGTGCCAGCAGCATGCGGGGGGGCCGTTTCGAGACCCAGTACTTC	CASSMRGGRFETQYF
TRBV6-5	-	TRBJ1-2	-	TGTGCCAGCAAGCCTGACAGTATCTACTATGGCTACACCTTC	CASKPDSIYYGYTF
TRBV24-1	-	TRBJ2-3	-	TGTGCCACCAACGATCGAGGGAGCACAGATACGCAGTATTTT	CATNDRGSTDTQYF
TRBV14	-	TRBJ1-6	-	TGTGCCAGCAGCCAGGACAGTAATTCACCCCTCCACTTT	CASSQDSNSPLHF
TRBV15	-	TRBJ1-4	-	TGTGCCACCAGCATCAGCGCAACTAATGAAAAACTGTTTTTT	CATSISATNEKLFF
TRBV30	TRBD1	TRBJ1-2	-	TGTGCCTGGAGTTGGGACAGGGGGCTTGGCTATGGCTACACCTTC	CAWSWDRGLGYGYTF
TRBV5-1	-	TRBJ1-3	-	TGCGCCAGCAGCTTGGGAGCTGGAAACACCATATATTTT	CASSLGAGNTIYF
TRBV7-8	TRBD1	TRBJ2-1	-	TGTGCCAGCAGCCCCCCTGGGACAGGGATCGATGAGCAGTTCTTC	CASSPPGTGIDEQFF
TRBV4-1	TRBD2	TRBJ2-2	-	TGCGCCAGCAGCACACTAGCGGGGGGCCCCCGGTCCACCGGGGAGCTGTTTTTT	CASSTLAGGPRSTGELFF
TRBV10-1	TRBD2	TRBJ2-3	-	TGCGCCAGCAGTGAAGGCCTAGCGGGGTGGGCAGATACGCAGTATTTT	CASSEGLAGWADTQYF
TRBV18	TRBD1	TRBJ1-4	-	TGTGCCAGCTCACCTCCGGGACAGTCTAATGAAAAACTGTTTTTT	CASSPPGQSNEKLFF
TRBV14	-	TRBJ1-2	-	TGTGCCAGCGCGCGGGTAAGCTACACCTTC	CASARVSYTF
TRBV4-2	TRBD1	TRBJ2-2	-	TGTGCCAGCAGCCAAGAGGGTGACAGGGGCGGGGAGCTGTTTTTT	CASSQEGDRGGELFF
TRBV6-5	-	TRBJ2-2	-	TGTGCCAGCAGCGACAGGTCGACCGGGGAGCTGTTTTTT	CASSDRSTGELFF
TRBV5-8	TRBD1	TRBJ1-2	-	TGTGCCAGCAGCCCAGACAAGGACAGGGCTCCATACTATGGCTACACCTTC	CASSPDKDRAPYYGYTF